This TCR beta chain was captured in a study of identical twins. The CDR3 extends over 15 amino acids. V shed 1 base and J shed 0 bases, with 11 bases lying between them. From germline, CDR1 is SGHRS and CDR2 YFSETQ. A universal primer site arose from template switching, and cDNA bore unique molecular identifiers. TCRdb redid the calling of the 5' RACE reads with MiXCR, one entry per CDR3 protein. The sample consists of about 530,000 distinct CDR3 sequences, about a fifth of them appearing once. Turning to this clonotype: Its antigen is still unknown.

Study outcomes and limitations: Insertions were fewer in abundant cord blood beta clonotypes, whereas memory repertoires showed none of this pattern. Monozygotic twin pairs showed more out-of-frame TCR alpha sharing than models estimated.

The same sample was also used in a study of yellow fever vaccine responses in identical twins.

The source of this sequence is a young woman in good health. V gene TRBV5-1 combines with J gene TRBJ2-7; D assignment may be TRBD1 or TRBD2 (6 bases each). The sample taken for sequencing was CD4+ T cells sorted from blood. The CDR3 sequence is CASSLTGDISYEQYF. The CDR3 DNA reads TGCGCCAGCAGCTTGACGGGGGACATCTCCTACGAGCAGTACTTC.